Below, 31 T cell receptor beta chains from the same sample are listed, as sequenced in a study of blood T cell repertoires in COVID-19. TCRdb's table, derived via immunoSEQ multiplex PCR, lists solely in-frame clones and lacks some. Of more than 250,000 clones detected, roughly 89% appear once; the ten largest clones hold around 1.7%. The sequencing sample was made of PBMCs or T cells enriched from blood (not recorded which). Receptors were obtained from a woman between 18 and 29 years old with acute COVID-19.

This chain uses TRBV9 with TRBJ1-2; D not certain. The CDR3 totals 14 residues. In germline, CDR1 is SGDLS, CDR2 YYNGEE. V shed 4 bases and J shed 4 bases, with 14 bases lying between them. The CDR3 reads CASSQGSGVYGYTF. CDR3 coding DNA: TGTGCCAGCAGCCAAGGGAGTGGGGTCTATGGCTACACCTTC.

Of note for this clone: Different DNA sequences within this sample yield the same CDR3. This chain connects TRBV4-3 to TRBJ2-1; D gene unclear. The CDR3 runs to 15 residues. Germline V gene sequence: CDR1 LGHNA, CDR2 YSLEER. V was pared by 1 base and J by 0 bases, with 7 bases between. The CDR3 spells CASSQGSGSYNEQFF. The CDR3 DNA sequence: TGCGCCAGCAGCCAAGGCTCCGGCTCCTACAATGAGCAGTTCTTC.

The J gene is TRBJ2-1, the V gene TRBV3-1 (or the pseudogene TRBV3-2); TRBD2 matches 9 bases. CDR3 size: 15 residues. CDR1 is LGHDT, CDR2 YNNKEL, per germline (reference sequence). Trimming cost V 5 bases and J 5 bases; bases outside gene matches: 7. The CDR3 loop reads CASSEMTSGNNEQFF. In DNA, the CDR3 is TGTGCCAGCAGCGAAATGACTAGCGGAAACAATGAGCAGTTCTTC.

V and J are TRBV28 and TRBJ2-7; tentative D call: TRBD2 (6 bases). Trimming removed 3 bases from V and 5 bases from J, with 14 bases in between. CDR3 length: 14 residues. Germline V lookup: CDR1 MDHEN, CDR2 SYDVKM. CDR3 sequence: CASSLVGSSDEQYF. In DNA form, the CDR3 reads TGTGCCAGCAGTTTGGTCGGGAGCTCTGACGAGCAGTACTTC. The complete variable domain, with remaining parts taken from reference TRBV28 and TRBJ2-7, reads DVKVTQSSRYLVKRTGEKVFLECVQDMDHENMFWYRQDPGLGLRLIYFSYDVKMKEKGDIPEGYSVSREKKERFSLILESASTNQTSMYLCASSLVGSSDEQYFGPGTRLTVT.

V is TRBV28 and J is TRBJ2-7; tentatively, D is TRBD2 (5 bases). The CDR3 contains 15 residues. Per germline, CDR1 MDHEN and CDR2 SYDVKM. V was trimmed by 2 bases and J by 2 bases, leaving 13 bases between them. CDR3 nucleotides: TGTGCCAGCAGTTTAGCTCGGGAAATAGCCTACGAGCAGTACTTC. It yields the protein CASSLAREIAYEQYF.

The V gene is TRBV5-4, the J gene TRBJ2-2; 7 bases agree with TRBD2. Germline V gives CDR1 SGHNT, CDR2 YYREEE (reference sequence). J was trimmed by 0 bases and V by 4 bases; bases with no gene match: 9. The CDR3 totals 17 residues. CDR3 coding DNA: TGTGCCAGCAGCCCTATCCCCCGGGGGGCGAACACCGGGGAGCTGTTTTTT. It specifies CASSPIPRGANTGELFF.

For the CDR3, the DNA is TGTGCCAGCAGCCGCCGACAGGGTACGGGCACCATATATTTT. This gives the protein CASSRRQGTGTIYF. V is TRBV3-1 (or the pseudogene TRBV3-2) and J is TRBJ1-3; 7 positions match TRBD1. From germline, CDR1 is LGHDT and CDR2 YNNKEL (reference sequence). The CDR3 sequence is 14 residues long. The ends lost 4 bases at V and 9 bases at J; junction bases unmatched: 9.

The CDR3 coding sequence is TGTGCCAGCAGCTTAGCTGGGGGGACTAGCGGGAGAGCCCCCTACGAGCAGTACTTC. It codes for CASSLAGGTSGRAPYEQYF. The chain links TRBV11-2 to TRBJ2-7; TRBD2 aligns across 14 bases. From germline, CDR1 is SGHAT and CDR2 FQNNGV. Losses at the gene ends were 1 base for V and 2 bases for J; bases not matched to a gene: 10. CDR3 length: 19 residues. Drawing the rest from reference TRBV11-2 and TRBJ2-7, the complete variable domain is EAGVAQSPRYKIIEKRQSVAFWCNPISGHATLYWYQQILGQGPKLLIQFQNNGVVDDSQLPKDRFSAERLKGVDSTLKIQPAKLEDSAVYLCASSLAGGTSGRAPYEQYFGPGTRLTVT.

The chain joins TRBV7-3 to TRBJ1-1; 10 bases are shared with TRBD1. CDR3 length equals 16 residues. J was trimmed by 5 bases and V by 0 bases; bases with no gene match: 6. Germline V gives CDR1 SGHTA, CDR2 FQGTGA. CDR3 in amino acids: CASSLTVRTGGTEAFF. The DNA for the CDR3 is TGTGCCAGCAGCTTAACGGTTAGGACAGGGGGTACTGAAGCTTTCTTT. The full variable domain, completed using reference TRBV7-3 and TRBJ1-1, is GAGVSQTPSNKVTEKGKYVELRCDPISGHTALYWYRQSLGQGPEFLIYFQGTGAADDSGLPNDRFFAVRPEGSVSTLKIQRTERGDSAVYLCASSLTVRTGGTEAFFGQGTRLTVV.

CDR3 residues: CASTPGTGSNQPQHF. For the CDR3, the DNA is TGTGCCAGCACTCCCGGGACAGGTAGCAATCAGCCCCAGCATTTT. V and J are TRBV28 and TRBJ1-5; the match to TRBD1 covers 8 bases. V lost 7 bases, J lost 0 bases, and 5 bases stayed unmatched. In germline, CDR1 is MDHEN, CDR2 SYDVKM. The CDR3 loop spans 15 amino acids.

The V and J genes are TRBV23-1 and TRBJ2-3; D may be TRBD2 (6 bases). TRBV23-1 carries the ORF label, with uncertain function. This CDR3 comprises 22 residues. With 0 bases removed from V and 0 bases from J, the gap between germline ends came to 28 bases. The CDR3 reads CASSQSSPGVLAEKSSTDTQYF. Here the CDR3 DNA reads TGCGCCAGCAGTCAATCGAGTCCCGGGGTTTTAGCGGAAAAATCTAGCACAGATACGCAGTATTTT.

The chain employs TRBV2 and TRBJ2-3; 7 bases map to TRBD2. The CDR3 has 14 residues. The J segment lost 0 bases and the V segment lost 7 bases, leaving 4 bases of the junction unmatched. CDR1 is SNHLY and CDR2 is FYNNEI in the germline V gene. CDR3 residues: CASTAGVSTDTQYF. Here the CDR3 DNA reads TGTGCCAGCACGGCGGGAGTGAGCACAGATACGCAGTATTTT.

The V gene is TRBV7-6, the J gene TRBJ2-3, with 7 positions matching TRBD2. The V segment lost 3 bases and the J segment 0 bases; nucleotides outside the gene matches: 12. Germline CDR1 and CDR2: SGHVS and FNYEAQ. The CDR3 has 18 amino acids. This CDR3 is CASSLKPQGLYSTDTQYF. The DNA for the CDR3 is TGTGCCAGCAGCTTGAAACCTCAGGGACTATATAGCACAGATACGCAGTATTTT.

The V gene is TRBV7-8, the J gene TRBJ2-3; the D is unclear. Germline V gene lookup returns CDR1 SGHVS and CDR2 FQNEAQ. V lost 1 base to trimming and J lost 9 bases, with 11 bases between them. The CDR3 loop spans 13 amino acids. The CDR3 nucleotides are TGTGCCAGCAGCTTAGGAACTACCGGAACGCAGTATTTT. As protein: CASSLGTTGTQYF.

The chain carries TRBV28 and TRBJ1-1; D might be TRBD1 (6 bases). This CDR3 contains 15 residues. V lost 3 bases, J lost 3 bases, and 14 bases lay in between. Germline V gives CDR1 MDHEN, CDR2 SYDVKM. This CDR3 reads CASSFSPGADTEAFF. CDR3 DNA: TGTGCCAGCAGTTTTTCGCCAGGGGCGGACACTGAAGCTTTCTTT.

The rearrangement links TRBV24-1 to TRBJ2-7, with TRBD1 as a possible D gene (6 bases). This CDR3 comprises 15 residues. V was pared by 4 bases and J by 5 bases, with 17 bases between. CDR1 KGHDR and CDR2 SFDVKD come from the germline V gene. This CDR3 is CATSDSGWDIDEQYF. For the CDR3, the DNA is TGTGCCACCAGTGACTCAGGGTGGGACATTGACGAGCAGTACTTC.

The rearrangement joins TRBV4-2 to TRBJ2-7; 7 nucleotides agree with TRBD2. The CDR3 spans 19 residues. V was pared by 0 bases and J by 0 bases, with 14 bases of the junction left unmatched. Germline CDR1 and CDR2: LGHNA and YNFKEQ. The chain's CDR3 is CASSQDFSAGALSSYEQYF. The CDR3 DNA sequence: TGTGCCAGCAGCCAAGATTTTTCGGCGGGAGCCCTGAGCTCCTACGAGCAGTACTTC.

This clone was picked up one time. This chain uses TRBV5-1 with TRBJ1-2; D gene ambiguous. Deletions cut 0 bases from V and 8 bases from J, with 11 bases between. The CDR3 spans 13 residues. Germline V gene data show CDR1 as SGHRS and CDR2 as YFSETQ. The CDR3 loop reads CASSLVLAGGYTF. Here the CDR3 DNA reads TGCGCCAGCAGCTTGGTCCTCGCGGGGGGCTACACCTTC.

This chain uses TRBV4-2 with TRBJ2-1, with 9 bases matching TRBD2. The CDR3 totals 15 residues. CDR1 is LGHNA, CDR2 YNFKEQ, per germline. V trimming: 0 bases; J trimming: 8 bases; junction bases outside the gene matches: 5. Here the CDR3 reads CASSQEGGRAYEQFF. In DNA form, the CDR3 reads TGTGCCAGCAGCCAAGAAGGCGGGAGGGCATATGAGCAGTTCTTC.

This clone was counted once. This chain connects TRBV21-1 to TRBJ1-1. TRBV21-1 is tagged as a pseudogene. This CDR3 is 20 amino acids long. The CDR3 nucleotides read TGTGCCAGCAGCAATCTACCGCAGATGGAACTCGGGATTCGGAACACTGAAGCTTTCTTT. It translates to CASSNLPQMELGIRNTEAFF.

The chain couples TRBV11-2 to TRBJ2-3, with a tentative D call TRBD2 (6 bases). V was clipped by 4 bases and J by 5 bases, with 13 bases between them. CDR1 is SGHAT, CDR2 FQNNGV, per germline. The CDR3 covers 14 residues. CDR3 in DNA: TGTGCCAGCAGCTCCCGACTAGTGGGAGATACGCAGTATTTT. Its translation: CASSSRLVGDTQYF.

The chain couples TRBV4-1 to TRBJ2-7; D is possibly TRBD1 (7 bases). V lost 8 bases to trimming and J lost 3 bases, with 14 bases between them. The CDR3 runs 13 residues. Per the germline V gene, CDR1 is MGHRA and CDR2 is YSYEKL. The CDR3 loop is CASSSGGGYEQYF. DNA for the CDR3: TGCGCCAGCTCTTCAGGGGGAGGCTACGAGCAGTACTTC.

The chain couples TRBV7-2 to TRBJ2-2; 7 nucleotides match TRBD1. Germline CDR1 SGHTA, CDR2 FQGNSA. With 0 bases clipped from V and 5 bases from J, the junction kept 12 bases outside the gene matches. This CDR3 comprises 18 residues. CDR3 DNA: TGTGCCAGCAGCTTAGCGCTAATTCGTCGGGACAGAACCGGGGAGCTGTTTTTT. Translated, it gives CASSLALIRRDRTGELFF.

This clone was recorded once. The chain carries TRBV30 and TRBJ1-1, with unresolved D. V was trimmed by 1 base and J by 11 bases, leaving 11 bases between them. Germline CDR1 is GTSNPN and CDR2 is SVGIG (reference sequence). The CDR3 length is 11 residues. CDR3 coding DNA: TGTGCCTGGAGTGGTGCAGAAAAGGCTTTCTTT. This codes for CAWSGAEKAFF.

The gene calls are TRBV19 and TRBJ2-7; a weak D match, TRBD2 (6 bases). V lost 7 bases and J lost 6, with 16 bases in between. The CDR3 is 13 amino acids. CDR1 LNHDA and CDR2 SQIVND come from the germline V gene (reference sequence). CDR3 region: CASTVSGGFEQYF. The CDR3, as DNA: TGTGCCAGTACCGTAAGCGGAGGGTTCGAGCAGTACTTC. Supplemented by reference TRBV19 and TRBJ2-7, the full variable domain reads DGGITQSPKYLFRKEGQNVTLSCEQNLNHDAMYWYRQDPGQGLRLIYYSQIVNDFQKGDIAEGYSVSREKKESFPLTVTSAQKNPTAFYLCASTVSGGFEQYFGPGTRLTVT.

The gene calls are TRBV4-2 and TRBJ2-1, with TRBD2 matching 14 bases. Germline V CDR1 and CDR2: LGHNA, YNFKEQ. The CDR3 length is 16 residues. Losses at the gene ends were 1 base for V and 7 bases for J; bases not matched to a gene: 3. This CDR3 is CASSQGLAGGGNEQFF. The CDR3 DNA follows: TGTGCCAGCAGCCAAGGACTAGCGGGAGGGGGGAATGAGCAGTTCTTC.

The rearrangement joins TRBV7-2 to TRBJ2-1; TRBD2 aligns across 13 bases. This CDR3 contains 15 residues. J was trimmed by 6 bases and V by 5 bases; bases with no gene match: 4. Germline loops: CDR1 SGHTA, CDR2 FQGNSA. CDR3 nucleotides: TGTGCCAGCAGCCAGGGGACTAGCGGGATCAATGAGCAGTTCTTC. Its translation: CASSQGTSGINEQFF.

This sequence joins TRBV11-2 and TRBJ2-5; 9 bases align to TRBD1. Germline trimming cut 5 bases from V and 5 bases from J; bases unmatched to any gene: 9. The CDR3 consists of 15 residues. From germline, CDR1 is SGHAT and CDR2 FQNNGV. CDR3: CASSVTGGPGETQYF. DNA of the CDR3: TGTGCCAGCAGCGTAACAGGGGGCCCTGGGGAGACCCAGTACTTC.

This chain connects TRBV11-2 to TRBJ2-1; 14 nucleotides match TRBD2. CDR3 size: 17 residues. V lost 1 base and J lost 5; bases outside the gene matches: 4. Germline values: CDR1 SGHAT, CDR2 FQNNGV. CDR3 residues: CASSLGLAGGSNNEQFF. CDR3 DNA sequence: TGTGCCAGCAGCTTAGGACTAGCGGGAGGGTCCAACAATGAGCAGTTCTTC. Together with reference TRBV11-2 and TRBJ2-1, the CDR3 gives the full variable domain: EAGVAQSPRYKIIEKRQSVAFWCNPISGHATLYWYQQILGQGPKLLIQFQNNGVVDDSQLPKDRFSAERLKGVDSTLKIQPAKLEDSAVYLCASSLGLAGGSNNEQFFGPGTRLTVL.

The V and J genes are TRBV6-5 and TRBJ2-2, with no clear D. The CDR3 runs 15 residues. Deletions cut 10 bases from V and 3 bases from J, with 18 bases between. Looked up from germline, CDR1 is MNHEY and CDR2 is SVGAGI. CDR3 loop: CATRRPHRDTGELFF. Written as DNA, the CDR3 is TGTGCCACTAGAAGACCCCACCGAGACACCGGGGAGCTGTTTTTT.

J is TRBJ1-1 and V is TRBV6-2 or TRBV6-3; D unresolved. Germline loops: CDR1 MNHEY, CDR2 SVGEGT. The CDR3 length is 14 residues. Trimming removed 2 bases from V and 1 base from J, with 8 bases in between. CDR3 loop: CASSYRETNTEAFF. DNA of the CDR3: TGTGCCAGCAGTTACAGGGAGACGAACACTGAAGCTTTCTTT.